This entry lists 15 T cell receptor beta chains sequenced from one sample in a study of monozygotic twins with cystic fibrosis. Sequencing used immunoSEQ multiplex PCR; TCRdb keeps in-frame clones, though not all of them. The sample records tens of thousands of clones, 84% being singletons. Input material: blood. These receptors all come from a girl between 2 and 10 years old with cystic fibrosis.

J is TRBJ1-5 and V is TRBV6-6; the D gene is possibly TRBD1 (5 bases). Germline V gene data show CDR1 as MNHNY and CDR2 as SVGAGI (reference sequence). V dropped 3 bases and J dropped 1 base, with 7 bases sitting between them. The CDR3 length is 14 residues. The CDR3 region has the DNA TGTGCCAGCAGTTATCGACAGAGCAATCAGCCCCAGCATTTT. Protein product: CASSYRQSNQPQHF.

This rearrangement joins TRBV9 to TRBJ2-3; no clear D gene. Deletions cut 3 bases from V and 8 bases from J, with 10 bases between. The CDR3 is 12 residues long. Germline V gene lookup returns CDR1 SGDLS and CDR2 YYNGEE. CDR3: CASSALVGTQYF. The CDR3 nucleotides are TGTGCCAGCAGCGCCCTAGTTGGTACGCAGTATTTT.

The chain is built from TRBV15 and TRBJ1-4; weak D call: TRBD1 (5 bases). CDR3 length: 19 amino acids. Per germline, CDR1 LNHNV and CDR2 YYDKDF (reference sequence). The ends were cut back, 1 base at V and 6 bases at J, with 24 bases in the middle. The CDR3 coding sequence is TGTGCCACCAGCAGAGTGGCGCCGCCCGGGGGGGGATCCCATGAAAAACTGTTTTTT. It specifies CATSRVAPPGGGSHEKLFF. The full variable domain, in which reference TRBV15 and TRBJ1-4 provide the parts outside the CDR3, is DAMVIQNPRYQVTQFGKPVTLSCSQTLNHNVMYWYQQKSSQAPKLLFHYYDKDFNNEADTPDNFQSRRPNTSFCFLDIRSPGLGDTAMYLCATSRVAPPGGGSHEKLFFGSGTQLSVL.

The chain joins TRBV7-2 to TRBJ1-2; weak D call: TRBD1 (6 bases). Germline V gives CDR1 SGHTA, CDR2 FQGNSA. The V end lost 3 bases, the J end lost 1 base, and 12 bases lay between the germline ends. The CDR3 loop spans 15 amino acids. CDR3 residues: CASSFSQGVNYGYTF. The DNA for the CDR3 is TGTGCCAGCAGCTTCTCACAGGGAGTTAACTATGGCTACACCTTC.

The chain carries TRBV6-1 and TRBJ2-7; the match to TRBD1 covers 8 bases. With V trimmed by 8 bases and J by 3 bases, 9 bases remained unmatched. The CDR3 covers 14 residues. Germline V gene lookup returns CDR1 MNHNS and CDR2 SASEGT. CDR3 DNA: TGTGCCAGCGGAAAGTGGACAGGGCTCTACGAGCAGTACTTC. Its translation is CASGKWTGLYEQYF.

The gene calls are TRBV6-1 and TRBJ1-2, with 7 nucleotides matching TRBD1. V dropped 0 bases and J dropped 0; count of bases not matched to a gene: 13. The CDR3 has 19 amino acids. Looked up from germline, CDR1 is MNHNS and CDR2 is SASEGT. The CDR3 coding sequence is TGTGCCAGCAGTGAAGCCACCTCAACAGGGGCCCTTACTAACTATGGCTACACCTTC. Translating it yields CASSEATSTGALTNYGYTF.

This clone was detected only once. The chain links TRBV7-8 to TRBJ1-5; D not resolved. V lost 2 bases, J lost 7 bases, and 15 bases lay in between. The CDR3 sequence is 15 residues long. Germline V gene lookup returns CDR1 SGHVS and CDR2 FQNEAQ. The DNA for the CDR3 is TGTGCCAGCAGCTTATCCGTAGGGTATGGGCAGCCCCAGCATTTT. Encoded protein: CASSLSVGYGQPQHF.

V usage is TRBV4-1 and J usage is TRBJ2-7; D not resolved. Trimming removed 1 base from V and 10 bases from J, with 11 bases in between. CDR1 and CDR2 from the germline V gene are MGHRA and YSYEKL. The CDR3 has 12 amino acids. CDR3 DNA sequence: TGCGCCAGCAGCCAAGGGCGACCCACCCAGTACTTC. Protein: CASSQGRPTQYF.

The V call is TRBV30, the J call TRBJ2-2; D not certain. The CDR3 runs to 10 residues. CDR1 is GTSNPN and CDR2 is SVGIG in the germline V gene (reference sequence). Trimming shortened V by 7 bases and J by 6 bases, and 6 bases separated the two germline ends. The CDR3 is CAFLAGELFF. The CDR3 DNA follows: TGTGCCTTCCTGGCCGGGGAGCTGTTTTTT. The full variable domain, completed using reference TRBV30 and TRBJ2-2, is SQTIHQWPATLVQPVGSPLSLECTVEGTSNPNLYWYRQAAGRGLQLLFYSVGIGQISSEVPQNLSASRPQDRQFILSSKKLLLSDSGFYLCAFLAGELFFGEGSRLTVL.

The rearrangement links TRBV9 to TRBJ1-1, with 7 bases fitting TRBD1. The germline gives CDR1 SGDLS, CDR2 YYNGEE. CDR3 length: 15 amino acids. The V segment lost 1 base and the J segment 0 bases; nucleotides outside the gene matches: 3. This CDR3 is CASSVQGDMNTEAFF. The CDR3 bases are TGTGCCAGCAGCGTACAGGGGGACATGAACACTGAAGCTTTCTTT.

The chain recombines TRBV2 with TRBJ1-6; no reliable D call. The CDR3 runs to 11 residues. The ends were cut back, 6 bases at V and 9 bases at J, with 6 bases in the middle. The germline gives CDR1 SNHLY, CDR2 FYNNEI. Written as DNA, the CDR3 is TGTGCCAGCAGCGTTACTTCACCCCTCCACTTT. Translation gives CASSVTSPLHF.

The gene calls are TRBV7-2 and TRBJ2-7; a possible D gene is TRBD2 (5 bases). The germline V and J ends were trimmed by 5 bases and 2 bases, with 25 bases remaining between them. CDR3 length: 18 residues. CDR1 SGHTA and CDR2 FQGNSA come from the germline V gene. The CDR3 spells CASSPLGGPGFKTYEQYF. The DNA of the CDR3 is TGTGCCAGCAGCCCCCTTGGAGGCCCGGGTTTTAAGACCTACGAGCAGTACTTC.

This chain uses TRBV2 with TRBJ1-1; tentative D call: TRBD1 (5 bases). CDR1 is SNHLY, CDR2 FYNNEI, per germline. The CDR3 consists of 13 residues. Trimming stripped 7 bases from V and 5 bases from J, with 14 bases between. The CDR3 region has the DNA TGTGCCAGCAACCGGGGGGGAACGACTGAAGCTTTCTTT. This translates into CASNRGGTTEAFF.

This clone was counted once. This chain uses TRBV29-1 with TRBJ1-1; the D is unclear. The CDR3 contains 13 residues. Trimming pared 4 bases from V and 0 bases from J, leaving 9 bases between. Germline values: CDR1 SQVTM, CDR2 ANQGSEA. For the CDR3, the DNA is TGCAGCGTTGTTGGGCTAATGAACACTGAAGCTTTCTTT. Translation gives CSVVGLMNTEAFF.

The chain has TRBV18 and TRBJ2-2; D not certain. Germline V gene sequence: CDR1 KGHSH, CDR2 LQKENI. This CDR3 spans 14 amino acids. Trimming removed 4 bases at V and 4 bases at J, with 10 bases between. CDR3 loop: CASSRTAITGELFF. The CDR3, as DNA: TGTGCCAGCTCACGGACGGCAATCACCGGGGAGCTGTTTTTT.